This T cell receptor (beta chain) was sequenced during a study of shared clonotypes between healthy human individuals. As regards this clone: What it binds is not known.

The repertoire was sequenced with immunoSEQ multiplex PCR; TCRdb's copy has only in-frame clones and lacks some. The sample shows some 500,000 clones, approximately 80% of them seen only once. V lost 4 bases to trimming and J lost 1 base; unmatched junction nucleotides: 5. Per the germline V gene, CDR1 is SGHDT and CDR2 is YYEEEE. CDR3 length: 15 amino acids. Findings and caveats of the study: Few donors limited the genetic and exposure-history diversity represented. Only blood samples were collected, and tissue repertoires likely differ.

The sample was PBMCs. V usage is TRBV5-6 and J usage is TRBJ2-4; TRBD2 agrees at 7 bases. The TCR comes from a woman in her 40s in good health. Some clones in this sample may be carry-over from other donors' samples. Here the CDR3 DNA reads TGTGCCAGCAGCCCGCTCGGGGGGGCCAAAAACATTCAGTACTTC. Translated, it gives CASSPLGGAKNIQYF.